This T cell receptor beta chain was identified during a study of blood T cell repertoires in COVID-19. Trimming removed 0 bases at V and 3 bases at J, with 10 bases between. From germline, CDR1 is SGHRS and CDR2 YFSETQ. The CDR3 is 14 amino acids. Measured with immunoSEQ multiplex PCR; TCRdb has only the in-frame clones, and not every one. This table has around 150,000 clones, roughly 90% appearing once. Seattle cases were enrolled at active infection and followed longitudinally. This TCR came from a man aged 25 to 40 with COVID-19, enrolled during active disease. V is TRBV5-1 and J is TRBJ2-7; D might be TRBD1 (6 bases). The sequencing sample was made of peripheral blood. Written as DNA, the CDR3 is TGCGCCAGCAGCTTGGATCAGGGGTACTACGAGCAGTACTTC. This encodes CASSLDQGYYEQYF.